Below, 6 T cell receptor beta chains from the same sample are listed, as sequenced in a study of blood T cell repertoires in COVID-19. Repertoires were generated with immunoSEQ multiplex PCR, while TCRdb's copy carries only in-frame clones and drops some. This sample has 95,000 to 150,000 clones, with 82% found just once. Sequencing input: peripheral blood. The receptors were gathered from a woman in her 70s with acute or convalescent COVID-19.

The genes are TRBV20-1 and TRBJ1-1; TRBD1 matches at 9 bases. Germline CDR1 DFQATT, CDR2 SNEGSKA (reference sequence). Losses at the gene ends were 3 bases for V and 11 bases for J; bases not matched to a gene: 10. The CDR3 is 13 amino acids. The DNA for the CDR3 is TGCAGTGCTAGTTCAGACAGGGGGTTCGGCGCTTTCTTT. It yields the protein CSASSDRGFGAFF.

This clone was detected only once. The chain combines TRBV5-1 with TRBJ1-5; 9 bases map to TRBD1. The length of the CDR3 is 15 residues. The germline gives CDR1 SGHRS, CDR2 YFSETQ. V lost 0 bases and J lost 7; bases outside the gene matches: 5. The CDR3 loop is CASSLGGQGQQPQHF. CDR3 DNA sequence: TGCGCCAGCAGCTTGGGGGGACAGGGTCAACAGCCCCAGCATTTT.

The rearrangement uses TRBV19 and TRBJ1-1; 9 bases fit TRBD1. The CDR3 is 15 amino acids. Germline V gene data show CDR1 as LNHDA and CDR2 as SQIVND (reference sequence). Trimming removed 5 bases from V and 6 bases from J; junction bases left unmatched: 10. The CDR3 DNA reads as TGTGCCAGTAGTCCCCGGGACAGGGTCCCCCCTGAAGCTTTCTTT. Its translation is CASSPRDRVPPEAFF.

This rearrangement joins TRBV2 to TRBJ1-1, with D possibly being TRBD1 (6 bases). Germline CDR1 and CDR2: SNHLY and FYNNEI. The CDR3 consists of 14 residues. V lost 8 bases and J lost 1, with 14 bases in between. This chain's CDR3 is CASGGGRPNTEAFF. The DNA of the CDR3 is TGTGCCAGCGGGGGGGGCAGGCCGAACACTGAAGCTTTCTTT.

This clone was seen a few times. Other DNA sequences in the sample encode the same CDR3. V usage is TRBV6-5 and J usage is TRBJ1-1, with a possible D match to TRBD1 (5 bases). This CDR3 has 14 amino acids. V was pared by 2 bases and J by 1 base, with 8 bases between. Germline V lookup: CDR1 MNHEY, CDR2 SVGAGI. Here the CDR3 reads CASSYLQGNTEAFF. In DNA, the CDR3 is TGTGCCAGCAGTTACCTCCAGGGGAACACTGAAGCTTTCTTT.

The CDR3: CASSYIGAGGVGTNEKLFF. Here the CDR3 DNA reads TGTGCCAGCAGCTATATAGGGGCAGGGGGAGTGGGAACAAATGAAAAACTGTTTTTT. The chain couples TRBV7-9 to TRBJ1-4; 7 nucleotides align to TRBD1. Trimming removed 4 bases from V and 5 bases from J; junction bases left unmatched: 19. Germline V gene sequence: CDR1 SEHNR, CDR2 FQNEAQ (reference sequence). This CDR3 is built from 19 residues. The full variable domain, in which reference TRBV7-9 and TRBJ1-4 provide the parts outside the CDR3, is DTGVSQNPRHKITKRGQNVTFRCDPISEHNRLYWYRQTLGQGPEFLTYFQNEAQLEKSRLLSDRFSAERPKGSFSTLEIQRTEQGDSAMYLCASSYIGAGGVGTNEKLFFGSGTQLSVL.